The 4 T cell receptor beta chains given below trace back to one sample, sequenced in a study of T cell repertoires in cytomegalovirus infection. TCRdb independently ran MiXCR on the reads; one entry per CDR3 protein. The sample has about half a million distinct CDR3 sequences, 33% seen once; the top ten hold 15% to 20%. No antigens are known for them. The specimen comprised cultured PBMCs, sampled from culture after CMV antigen stimulation. These receptors were obtained from a human donor in good health (CMV status not recorded). Some clones in this sample may be carry-over from other donors' samples.

This clonotype was recorded once. V gene TRBV19 combines with J gene TRBJ2-7; D is undetermined. Trimming removed 6 bases from V and 5 bases from J, with 11 bases in between. Germline V gene lookup returns CDR1 LNHDA and CDR2 SQIVND (reference sequence). The CDR3 has 12 residues. The CDR3 bases are TGTGCCAGTAGCCGAGGTAACCACGAGCAGTACTTC. Residues: CASSRGNHEQYF.

For this clonotype: The conserved phenylalanine or tryptophan is not found at the CDR3 terminus, so this likely reflects a read error. The chain has TRBV6-2 or TRBV6-3 and TRBJ2-1; 13 bases map to TRBD2. CDR3 length: 18 amino acids. Germline CDR1 is MNHEY and CDR2 is SVGEGT. After removal of 6 bases from V and 12 bases from J, the junction contained 20 bases not matched to a gene. The CDR3 region has the DNA TGTGCCAGCAGCGCCAGGACTAGCGGGAGAAGTCTTGAAGTCGGGCAGTTCTCC. As protein: CASSARTSGRSLEVGQFS.

The chain carries TRBV5-1 and TRBJ2-2; 7 nucleotides align to TRBD2. CDR1 SGHRS and CDR2 YFSETQ come from the germline V gene. The CDR3 runs 16 residues. With 0 bases clipped from V and 2 bases from J, the junction kept 4 bases outside the gene matches. Written as DNA, the CDR3 is TGCGCCAGCAGCTTGGAGACTAGCAGAAACACCGGGGAGCTGTTTTTT. This sequence encodes CASSLETSRNTGELFF.

The CDR3, as DNA: TGTGCCACCAGTGATGGACTTAGTCGACTGTTTTTT. Protein: CATSDGLSRLFF. The gene calls are TRBV24-1 and TRBJ1-4; D not certain. The CDR3 has 12 amino acids. CDR1 and CDR2 (germline): KGHDR, SFDVKD. V was trimmed by 3 bases and J by 13 bases, leaving 11 bases between them.